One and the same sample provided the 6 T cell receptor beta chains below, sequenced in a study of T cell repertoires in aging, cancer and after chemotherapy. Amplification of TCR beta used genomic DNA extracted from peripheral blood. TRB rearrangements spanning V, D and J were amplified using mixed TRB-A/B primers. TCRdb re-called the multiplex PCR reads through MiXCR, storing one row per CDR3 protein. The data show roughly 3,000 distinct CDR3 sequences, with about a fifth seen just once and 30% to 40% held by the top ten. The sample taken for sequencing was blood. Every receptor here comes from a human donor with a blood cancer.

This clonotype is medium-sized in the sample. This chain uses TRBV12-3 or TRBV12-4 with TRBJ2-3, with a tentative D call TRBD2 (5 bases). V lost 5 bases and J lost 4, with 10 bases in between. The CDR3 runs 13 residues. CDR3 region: CASSLSGADTQYF. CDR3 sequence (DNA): TGTGCCAGCAGTCTATCCGGGGCAGATACGCAGTATTTT.

As DNA, the CDR3 is TGCGCCAGCAGCTTGGGGGGGCTCACAGATACGCAGTATTTT. This sequence encodes CASSLGGLTDTQYF. The chain joins TRBV5-1 to TRBJ2-3; D is possibly TRBD1 (6 bases). The CDR3 spans 14 residues. CDR1 and CDR2 (germline): SGHRS, YFSETQ. The V end was cut by 0 bases, the J end by 2 bases, with 7 bases between.

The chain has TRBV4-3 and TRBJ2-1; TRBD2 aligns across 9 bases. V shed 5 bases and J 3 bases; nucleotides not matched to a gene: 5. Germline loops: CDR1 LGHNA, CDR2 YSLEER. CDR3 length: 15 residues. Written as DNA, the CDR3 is TGCGCCAGCAGCGTTAGCGGGAGTGACTACAATGAGCAGTTCTTC. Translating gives CASSVSGSDYNEQFF.

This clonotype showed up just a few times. The CDR3 loop is CASSLGRYNEQFF. The CDR3 bases are TGTGCCAGCAGTTTGGGACGTTACAATGAGCAGTTCTTC. The chain carries TRBV28 and TRBJ2-1, with D perhaps given as TRBD1 or TRBD2 (5 bases each). CDR1 and CDR2 from the germline V gene are MDHEN and SYDVKM. The CDR3 extends over 13 amino acids. Trimming removed 3 bases from V and 4 bases from J, with 7 bases in between. The variable domain in full, completed from reference TRBV28 and TRBJ2-1, reads DVKVTQSSRYLVKRTGEKVFLECVQDMDHENMFWYRQDPGLGLRLIYFSYDVKMKEKGDIPEGYSVSREKKERFSLILESASTNQTSMYLCASSLGRYNEQFFGPGTRLTVL.

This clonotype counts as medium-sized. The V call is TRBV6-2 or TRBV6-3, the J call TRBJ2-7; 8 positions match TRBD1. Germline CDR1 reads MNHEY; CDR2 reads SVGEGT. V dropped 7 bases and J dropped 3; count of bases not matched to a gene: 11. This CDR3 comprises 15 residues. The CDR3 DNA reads TGTGCCAGCACTGATGGACAGGGTGGGCTCTACGAGCAGTACTTC. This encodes CASTDGQGGLYEQYF.

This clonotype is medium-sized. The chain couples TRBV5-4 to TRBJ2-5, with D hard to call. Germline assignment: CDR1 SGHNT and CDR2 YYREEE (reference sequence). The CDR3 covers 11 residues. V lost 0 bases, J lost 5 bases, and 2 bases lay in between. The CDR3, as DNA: TGTGCCAGCAGCTTGGCCGAGACCCAGTACTTC. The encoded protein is CASSLAETQYF.